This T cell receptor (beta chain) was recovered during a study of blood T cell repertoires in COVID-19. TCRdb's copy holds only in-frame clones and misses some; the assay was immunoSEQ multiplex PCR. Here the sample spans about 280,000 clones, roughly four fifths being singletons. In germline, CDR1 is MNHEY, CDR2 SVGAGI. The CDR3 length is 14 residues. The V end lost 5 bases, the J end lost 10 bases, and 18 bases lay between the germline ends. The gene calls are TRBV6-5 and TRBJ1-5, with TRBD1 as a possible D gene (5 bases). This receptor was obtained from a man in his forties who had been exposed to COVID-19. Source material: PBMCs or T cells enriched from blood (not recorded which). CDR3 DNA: TGTGCCAGCAGTAAGGAGGGGATTCGGGGACCCCAGCATTTT. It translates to CASSKEGIRGPQHF.